This is a list of T cell receptor beta chains from one sample in a study of lung T cells in sarcoidosis with Löfgren's syndrome. TCRdb reprocessed the reads via MiXCR and lists one record per CDR3 protein. The sample contains about 63,000 distinct CDR3 sequences, approximately 22% of which appear only once. The sequenced material came from CD4+ T cells from PBMCs. Every receptor here comes from a human donor with sarcoidosis (Löfgren's syndrome or another form), or a control subject (not recorded which). The CDR3 runs from the conserved cysteine through the conserved F or W. D genes are given only for firm matches. For some rows the clone size is stated as once, few or many, or as a class when expanded; others skip it.

j_call	v_call	d_call	clone_size	cdr3_nt	cdr3_aa
TRBJ1-5	TRBV12-3/TRBV12-4	NA	many	TGTGCCAGCAGTCCCGGGACCCCGCAGCCCCAGCATTTT	CASSPGTPQPQHF
TRBJ1-1	TRBV7-2	TRBD1	many	TGTGCCAGCAGCGCGTCCGGGACAGCGAACACTGAAGCTTTCTTT	CASSASGTANTEAFF
TRBJ1-5	TRBV2	NA	many	TGTGCCAGCAGTGAAAAAGGATCCCAGCATTTT	CASSEKGSQHF
TRBJ1-1	TRBV12-3/TRBV12-4	NA	many	TGTGCCAGCACCTCAGGGTCGGCTTTGACTGAAGCTTTCTTT	CASTSGSALTEAFF
TRBJ1-4	TRBV7-6	NA	many	TGTGCCAGCAGCCTAGGGACCCTCCCAACTAATGAAAAACTGTTTTTT	CASSLGTLPTNEKLFF
TRBJ1-2	TRBV20-1	NA	few	TGCAGTGCTAGGGACGACGGAACTGCTAACTATGGCTACACCTTC	CSARDDGTANYGYTF
TRBJ2-3	TRBV5-1	TRBD2	few	TGCGCCAGCAGTCCCGGGGGGTACACAGATACGCAGTATTTT	CASSPGGYTDTQYF
TRBJ1-1	TRBV5-1	TRBD1	NA	TGCGCCAGCGGCAGGGGGCCCCTCAACACTGAAGCTTTCTTT	CASGRGPLNTEAFF
TRBJ2-1	TRBV28	TRBD2	many	TGTGCCAGCAGTGTCCTAGCGGCGGCGAACAATGAGCAGTTCTTC	CASSVLAAANNEQFF
TRBJ2-5	TRBV20-1	TRBD1	many	TGCAGTGCAGGGGGCCCGGAGACCCAGTACTTC	CSAGGPETQYF
TRBJ2-1	TRBV7-2	NA	NA	TGTGCCAGCAGCTTTAGTAGTGAGCAGTTCTTC	CASSFSSEQFF
TRBJ1-1	TRBV5-1	NA	NA	TGCGCCAGCAGCTTCGCAGGAAAGAACACTGAAGCTTTCTTT	CASSFAGKNTEAFF
TRBJ2-2	TRBV20-1	NA	few	TGCAGTGCTAGAGAGGCAGGGAACACCGGGGAGCTGTTTTTT	CSAREAGNTGELFF
TRBJ1-6	TRBV5-4	NA	few	TGTGCCAGCAGCTATAATCAGGGATATAATTCACCCCTCCACTTT	CASSYNQGYNSPLHF
TRBJ2-3	TRBV20-1	NA	many	TGCAGTGCTATCGAGTTTGGATACAGGGAAGCAGATACGCAGTATTTT	CSAIEFGYREADTQYF
TRBJ2-7	TRBV7-2	TRBD2	NA	TGTGCCAGCAGCTTAGCGTTTTACGGGGGGTCCCTACAGTTCGAGCAGTACTTC	CASSLAFYGGSLQFEQYF
TRBJ1-5	TRBV6-1	NA	medium-sized	TGTGCCAGCAGTGAAGCCCCTTACAATCAGCCCCAGCATTTT	CASSEAPYNQPQHF
TRBJ1-2	TRBV18	NA	NA	TGTGCCAGCTCATTGGGACTTAACTATGGCTACACCTTC	CASSLGLNYGYTF
TRBJ1-1	TRBV10-3	NA	few	TGTGCCATCAGTGATCCGGGCCGGAACACTGAAGCTTTCTTT	CAISDPGRNTEAFF
TRBJ2-7	TRBV28	NA	many	TGTGCCAGCAGTTTACTAGCGCCGGGGACTTACGAGCAGTACTTC	CASSLLAPGTYEQYF
TRBJ2-7	TRBV20-1	NA	NA	TGCAGTGCTAAAACGCCGGGCCGAGGCGAGCAGTACTTC	CSAKTPGRGEQYF
TRBJ2-2	TRBV19	NA	NA	TGTGCCAGTAGTATAGTTGGAGGGACCGGGGAGCTGTTTTTT	CASSIVGGTGELFF
TRBJ2-2	TRBV28	NA	few	TGTGCCAGCAGTCGCCTGGGGCGGACGAACACCGGGGAGCTGTTTTTT	CASSRLGRTNTGELFF
TRBJ2-1	TRBV5-1	TRBD1	few	TGCGCCAGCAGCCGTCGACAGGGACGGGCCGATGAGCAGTTCTTC	CASSRRQGRADEQFF
TRBJ2-7	TRBV27	NA	many	TGTGCCAGCAGACGACATAAGGAGTACGAGCAGTACTTC	CASRRHKEYEQYF
TRBJ2-2	TRBV7-6	NA	few	TGTGCCAGCAGCCTCCCCCCATCGCGGAACACCGGGGAGCTGTTTTTT	CASSLPPSRNTGELFF
TRBJ1-2	TRBV11-2	NA	few	TGTGCCAGCAGCTTATTATCATCAGGCTACACCTTC	CASSLLSSGYTF
TRBJ2-7	TRBV27	TRBD1	many	TGTGCCAGCAGTCTCCGGGACAGGGGGCTCGAGCAGTACTTC	CASSLRDRGLEQYF
TRBJ1-1	TRBV7-2	NA	many	TGTGCCAGCAGCTTAATCGCCAGGGACACTGAAGCTTTCTTT	CASSLIARDTEAFF
TRBJ1-6	TRBV3-1	NA	NA	TGTGCCAGCAGCCCGACCCCTGGGGGTTCACCCCTCCACTTT	CASSPTPGGSPLHF
TRBJ2-6	TRBV29-1	TRBD1	NA	TGCAGCGTTGGCGACAGGGCCGGGGCCAACGTCCTGACTTTC	CSVGDRAGANVLTF
TRBJ1-5	TRBV2	NA	many	TGTGCCAGCAGTGAAGCGGAGGGTCAGCCCCAGCATTTT	CASSEAEGQPQHF
TRBJ2-1	TRBV6-1	NA	NA	TGTGCCAGCAGAAAAAAAGGTTTCGCGGGGACCCCGAACAATGAGCAGTTCTTC	CASRKKGFAGTPNNEQFF
TRBJ2-3	TRBV10-1	NA	few	TGCGCCAGCAGCCCCTGGGGCAGCACAGATACGCAGTATTTT	CASSPWGSTDTQYF
TRBJ2-1	TRBV27	NA	many	TGTGCCAGCAGTTTTCGGGTCCAAGGCAATGAGCAGTTCTTC	CASSFRVQGNEQFF
TRBJ2-7	TRBV29-1	NA	NA	TGCAGCGTGCGTGTACGTTTGGGGAGCTGGGGAGAGCAGTACTTC	CSVRVRLGSWGEQYF
TRBJ2-1	TRBV7-3	NA	NA	TGTGCCAGCAGCTCGTGGGGGGGGGCGATGGAGCAGTTCTTC	CASSSWGGAMEQFF
TRBJ1-5	TRBV7-2	NA	many	TGTGCCAGCAGCTTAGTTCTGGGCAATCAGCCCCAGCATTTT	CASSLVLGNQPQHF
TRBJ2-6	TRBV30	NA	NA	TGTGCCTGGAGTGTATTAGGGGGGGAAGCCAACGTCCTGACTTTC	CAWSVLGGEANVLTF
TRBJ1-5	TRBV19	TRBD1	few	TGTGCCAGTAGTTTGCAGGGGGCAAATAGCAATCAGCCCCAGCATTTT	CASSLQGANSNQPQHF
TRBJ2-5	TRBV2	NA	many	TGTGCCAGCAGTCCCTTACCCGGGGGCGCAGAGACCCAGTACTTC	CASSPLPGGAETQYF
TRBJ1-2	TRBV19	TRBD1	NA	TGTGCCAGTAGTCCTAACGACAGGGCCGCCGGAGGCTACACCTTC	CASSPNDRAAGGYTF
TRBJ2-7	TRBV7-2	NA	many	TGTGCCAGCAGCTTATTTGGAGGGGGCAGCTCCTACGAGCAGTACTTC	CASSLFGGGSSYEQYF
TRBJ1-6	TRBV2	NA	NA	TGTGCCAGCACCGCTTGGAACAGGGTCGCATCACCCCTCCACTTT	CASTAWNRVASPLHF
TRBJ2-3	TRBV20-1	NA	few	TGCAGTGTTAGGCGGAGTACGGGCACAGATACGCAGTATTTT	CSVRRSTGTDTQYF
TRBJ2-1	TRBV29-1	TRBD1	NA	TGCAGCGTAGGCCGGGACAGATACAATGAGCAGTTCTTC	CSVGRDRYNEQFF
TRBJ1-2	TRBV7-9	NA	few	TGTGCCTCCCTTGGCGGGCTCCTCGCCGGCTACACCTTC	CASLGGLLAGYTF
TRBJ2-6	TRBV7-3	NA	NA	TGTGCCAGCAGCGCTCAAGGACGAGACTCTGGGGCCAACGTCCTGACTTTC	CASSAQGRDSGANVLTF
TRBJ2-3	TRBV28	NA	many	TGTGCCAGCAGTTTACCCGGGGCGACGGGGCCAGATACGCAGTATTTT	CASSLPGATGPDTQYF
TRBJ2-2	TRBV28	NA	many	TGTGCCAGCAAGCAAATCTCCGGGGAGCTGTTTTTT	CASKQISGELFF
TRBJ1-5	TRBV20-1	NA	many	TGCAGTGCAAGCCCTTCGACGGGTGGTCAGCCCCAGCATTTT	CSASPSTGGQPQHF
TRBJ2-5	TRBV30	TRBD1	once	TGTGCCTGTCACAGGGGGCAAGAGACCCAGTACTTC	CACHRGQETQYF
TRBJ2-5	TRBV13	NA	NA	TGTGCCAGCAGCTTAGGCTTAACAGGTGGTGGGGGGACCCAGTACTTC	CASSLGLTGGGGTQYF
TRBJ2-5	TRBV20-1	NA	many	TGCAGTGCTCACCGGGGCAGCCAAGAGACCCAGTACTTC	CSAHRGSQETQYF
TRBJ1-4	TRBV29-1	TRBD1	NA	TGCAGCGCCACCGGGACAGGGTACGAAAAACTGTTTTTT	CSATGTGYEKLFF